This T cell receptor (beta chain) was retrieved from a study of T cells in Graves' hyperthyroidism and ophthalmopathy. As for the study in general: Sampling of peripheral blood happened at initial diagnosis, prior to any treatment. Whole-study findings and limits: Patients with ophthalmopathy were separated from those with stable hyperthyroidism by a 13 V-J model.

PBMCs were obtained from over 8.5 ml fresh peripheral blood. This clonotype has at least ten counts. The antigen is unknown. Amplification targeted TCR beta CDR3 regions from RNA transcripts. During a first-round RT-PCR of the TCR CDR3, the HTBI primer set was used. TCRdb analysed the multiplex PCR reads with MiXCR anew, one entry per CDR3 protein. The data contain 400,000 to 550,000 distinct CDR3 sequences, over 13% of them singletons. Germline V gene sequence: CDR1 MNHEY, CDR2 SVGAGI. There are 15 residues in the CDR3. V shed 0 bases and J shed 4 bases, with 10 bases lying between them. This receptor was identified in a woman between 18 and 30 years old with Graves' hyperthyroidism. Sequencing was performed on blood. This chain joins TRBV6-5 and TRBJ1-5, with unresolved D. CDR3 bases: TGTGCCAGCAGTTACTCGAGTCGGGCGAATCAGCCCCAGCATTTT. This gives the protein CASSYSSRANQPQHF.